The 26 T cell receptor beta chains given below trace back to one sample, sequenced in a study of cytomegalovirus exposure and HLA in healthy donors listed by TCRdb under 2017. Libraries were prepared through the immunoSEQ multiplex PCR assay. For the multiplex PCR, a mixture combining 60 forward primers for TCR Vbeta segments and 13 reverse primers for TCR Jbeta segments was used. TCRdb holds this immuneACCESS table with in-frame rearrangements only. Some clones are missing; in checked studies, unresolved V genes explain under half, and the rest has no known cause. For this sample the table gives 55,000 to 85,000 clones, of which roughly 78% were detected only once. The leading ten clones occupy about 12% of the sample. The sequenced material came from PBMCs. All receptors derive from a woman aged 40 to 55 in good health and CMV-seropositive.

CDR3 coding DNA: TGTGCCAGCAGTTACGACAGCTATGGCTACACCTTC. Its translation: CASSYDSYGYTF. The rearrangement joins TRBV6-5 to TRBJ1-2, with a tentative D call TRBD1 (5 bases). CDR3 length: 12 residues. Germline values: CDR1 MNHEY, CDR2 SVGAGI. With 2 bases removed from V and 4 bases from J, the gap between germline ends came to 5 bases.

The chain carries TRBV5-1 and TRBJ2-1; tentatively, D is TRBD1 (5 bases). CDR3 length: 13 amino acids. The germline V gene has CDR1 SGHRS and CDR2 YFSETQ. Trimming removed 0 bases from V and 8 bases from J, with 9 bases in between. The CDR3 spells CASSLASRDEQFF. CDR3 bases: TGCGCCAGCAGCTTGGCAAGCAGGGATGAGCAGTTCTTC.

The chain is built from TRBV9 and TRBJ2-3; 8 positions agree with TRBD2. Germline loops: CDR1 SGDLS, CDR2 YYNGEE. Trimming cost V 4 bases and J 5 bases; bases outside gene matches: 12. The CDR3 is 16 residues long. The CDR3 is CASSPVAGTTGDTQYF. The DNA for the CDR3 is TGTGCCAGCAGCCCAGTAGCGGGGACAACAGGAGATACGCAGTATTTT.

CDR3 nucleotides: TGTGCCTGGAGTCCCGCGGACAGCCAAGAGACCCAGTACTTC. This sequence encodes CAWSPADSQETQYF. The J gene is TRBJ2-5, the V gene TRBV30, with D perhaps matching TRBD1 (6 bases). Trimming cost V 2 bases and J 1 base, with 11 bases left between them. The CDR3 is 14 amino acids. Per germline, CDR1 GTSNPN and CDR2 SVGIG (reference sequence).

The chain uses TRBV7-9 and TRBJ2-5; 7 bases are shared with TRBD2. Germline trimming cut 3 bases from V and 3 bases from J; bases unmatched to any gene: 4. The CDR3 is 14 residues long. In germline, CDR1 is SEHNR, CDR2 FQNEAQ (reference sequence). CDR3 nucleotide sequence: TGTGCCAGCAGCTTGGGAGGGGAAGAAGAGACCCAGTACTTC. Translation gives CASSLGGEEETQYF.

J is TRBJ2-1 and V is TRBV5-1, with TRBD2 matching 8 bases. V dropped 7 bases and J dropped 9; count of bases not matched to a gene: 15. Looked up from germline, CDR1 is SGHRS and CDR2 is YFSETQ. This CDR3 has 15 amino acids. CDR3 protein: CASSPSSGVEGEQFF. CDR3 nucleotides: TGCGCCAGCTCCCCGAGTAGCGGGGTAGAAGGTGAGCAGTTCTTC.

This clone has a handful of counts. The rearrangement joins TRBV29-1 to TRBJ1-1; no firm D call. CDR3 length: 14 amino acids. V lost 5 bases and J 3 bases, leaving 16 bases between the germline ends. CDR1 and CDR2 from the germline V gene are SQVTM and ANQGSEA. Here the CDR3 reads CSVSYGFEDTEAFF. The CDR3 DNA sequence: TGCAGCGTTAGTTACGGTTTTGAGGACACTGAAGCTTTCTTT.

This clone was detected only a few times. The DNA of the CDR3 is TGTGCCAGCAGCCAAAACAGGGAAACTGAAGCTTTCTTT. It yields the protein CASSQNRETEAFF. The rearrangement joins TRBV9 to TRBJ1-1, with D maybe TRBD1 (6 bases). CDR1 is SGDLS and CDR2 is YYNGEE in the germline V gene. CDR3 length: 13 residues. Deletions cut 4 bases from V and 5 bases from J, with 12 bases between.

J is TRBJ1-1 and V is TRBV7-2; D gene unclear. CDR1 is SGHTA, CDR2 FQGNSA, per germline. Trimming took 1 base from V and 1 from J, leaving 10 bases between them. This CDR3 spans 15 amino acids. The CDR3 sequence is CASSLDLGENTEAFF. The CDR3 DNA is TGTGCCAGCAGCTTAGACTTGGGAGAGAACACTGAAGCTTTCTTT.

This chain connects TRBV14 to TRBJ2-2; 9 nucleotides agree with TRBD1. From germline, CDR1 is SGHDN and CDR2 FVKESK. The CDR3 sequence is 16 residues long. Trimming removed 4 bases from V and 3 bases from J; junction bases left unmatched: 6. The CDR3 spells CASSPIQGADTGELFF. The CDR3 region has the DNA TGTGCCAGCAGCCCCATACAGGGGGCTGACACCGGGGAGCTGTTTTTT. The full variable domain, in which reference TRBV14 and TRBJ2-2 provide the parts outside the CDR3, is EAGVTQFPSHSVIEKGQTVTLRCDPISGHDNLYWYRRVMGKEIKFLLHFVKESKQDESGMPNNRFLAERTGGTYSTLKVQPAELEDSGVYFCASSPIQGADTGELFFGEGSRLTVL.

V usage is TRBV9 and J usage is TRBJ1-4, with D possibly matching TRBD1 (5 bases). The germline gives CDR1 SGDLS, CDR2 YYNGEE. V was cut by 0 bases and J by 0 bases, with 12 bases left in between. The CDR3 has 17 residues. For the CDR3, the DNA is TGTGCCAGCAGCGTAGGGGGCGGGGCCTCAACTAATGAAAAACTGTTTTTT. Protein: CASSVGGGASTNEKLFF.

The V gene is TRBV5-6, the J gene TRBJ2-1, with 7 bases identical to TRBD1. The germline CDR1 and CDR2 sequences are SGHDT and YYEEEE. The CDR3 sequence is 13 residues long. Trimming at V came to 5 bases and at J to 5 bases, leaving 4 bases not matched to a gene. This chain's CDR3 is CASRGDSNNEQFF. CDR3 nucleotide sequence: TGTGCCAGCAGGGGGGACAGTAACAATGAGCAGTTCTTC.

Only a few counts were recorded for this clone. CDR3 nucleotide sequence: TGTGCCTGGAGGGTTACTAGCACAGATACGCAGTATTTT. Translating gives CAWRVTSTDTQYF. V is TRBV30 and J is TRBJ2-3; D is unclear. V dropped 3 bases and J dropped 0 bases, with 7 bases sitting between them. Germline V gene lookup returns CDR1 GTSNPN and CDR2 SVGIG (reference sequence). The CDR3 sequence is 13 residues long. The variable domain in full, completed from reference TRBV30 and TRBJ2-3, reads SQTIHQWPATLVQPVGSPLSLECTVEGTSNPNLYWYRQAAGRGLQLLFYSVGIGQISSEVPQNLSASRPQDRQFILSSKKLLLSDSGFYLCAWRVTSTDTQYFGPGTRLTVL.

The rearrangement uses TRBV5-1 and TRBJ1-6; D call uncertain. CDR1 SGHRS and CDR2 YFSETQ come from the germline V gene. V was clipped by 4 bases and J by 1 base, with 12 bases between them. CDR3 size: 16 residues. The CDR3, as DNA: TGCGCCAGCAGCGGCGGAGGGCTATCCTATAATTCACCCCTCCACTTT. It is translated as CASSGGGLSYNSPLHF.

The gene calls are TRBV4-2 and TRBJ2-5, with TRBD2 matching over 8 bases. The CDR3 is made up of 19 amino acids. With V trimmed by 0 bases and J by 4 bases, 16 bases remained unmatched. Germline V gene sequence: CDR1 LGHNA, CDR2 YNFKEQ. The DNA of the CDR3 is TGTGCCAGCAGCCAAGATAGTTCGGGGGGGTACGGATTCGGAGAGACCCAGTACTTC. As protein: CASSQDSSGGYGFGETQYF.

The chain has TRBV29-1 and TRBJ2-3; a possible D gene is TRBD2 (6 bases). V was cut by 1 base and J by 5 bases, with 16 bases left in between. The CDR3 runs to 15 residues. Germline V lookup: CDR1 SQVTM, CDR2 ANQGSEA. The CDR3 sequence is CSVEVNGRGEDTQYF. Here the CDR3 DNA reads TGCAGCGTTGAAGTGAACGGGCGGGGTGAAGATACGCAGTATTTT.

The V call is TRBV7-3, the J call TRBJ2-1; no clear D gene. The V and J ends lost 0 bases and 3 bases respectively, with 6 bases between them. The CDR3 totals 14 residues. The germline V gene encodes CDR1 SGHTA and CDR2 FQGTGA. The CDR3: CASSLTSRYNEQFF. The CDR3 DNA reads TGTGCCAGCAGCTTAACATCCCGCTACAATGAGCAGTTCTTC.

The genes are TRBV7-9 and TRBJ2-1, with a possible D match to TRBD2 (5 bases). The germline V and J ends were trimmed by 5 bases and 9 bases, with 11 bases remaining between them. The CDR3 contains 12 residues. Germline V gives CDR1 SEHNR, CDR2 FQNEAQ (reference sequence). CDR3 coding DNA: TGTGCCAGCAGCCCGCCCGGGGTTGAGCAGTTCTTC. Its protein is CASSPPGVEQFF.

As to this clone: At one end the junction does not follow the germline gene, possibly because of a read error. The rearrangement links TRBV7-7 to TRBJ2-5; TRBD1 agrees at 8 bases. CDR1 and CDR2 (germline): SSHAT, FNYEAQ (reference sequence). There are 15 residues in the CDR3. The CDR3 nucleotides are TGTGCTAGCAGCTTCAGGGGGCTAGAAGGGGAGACCCAGTACTTC. Protein sequence: CASSFRGLEGETQYF.

The chain uses TRBV9 and TRBJ1-1, with a possible D match to TRBD1 (6 bases). The V end lost 0 bases, the J end lost 2 bases, and 14 bases lay between the germline ends. This CDR3 has 16 residues. Looked up from germline, CDR1 is SGDLS and CDR2 is YYNGEE. The CDR3 sequence: CASSVAPRGGNTEAFF. The CDR3 DNA is TGTGCCAGCAGCGTAGCCCCGAGGGGGGGAAACACTGAAGCTTTCTTT.

The chain uses TRBV7-3 and TRBJ2-7, with TRBD2 identical over 9 bases. Germline V gives CDR1 SGHTA, CDR2 FQGTGA. J lost 1 base, V lost 2 bases, and 3 bases had no gene match. The CDR3 has 15 amino acids. The CDR3 DNA is TGTGCCAGCAGCTTAGGGAGCGGGGGGTCCTACGAGCAGTACTTC. It encodes CASSLGSGGSYEQYF.

The CDR3 nucleotides read TGTGCCAGCATTGTGGTTCGGTGCGGCTACACCTTC. Its translation is CASIVVRCGYTF. The chain recombines TRBV27 with TRBJ1-2; no definite D call. This CDR3 is 12 amino acids long. V dropped 7 bases and J dropped 8 bases, with 14 bases sitting between them. Germline loops: CDR1 MNHEY, CDR2 SMNVEV (reference sequence).

The chain couples TRBV5-1 to TRBJ2-7, with TRBD1 identical over 7 bases. This CDR3 is built from 15 residues. V lost 0 bases and J lost 3; bases outside the gene matches: 6. CDR1 is SGHRS, CDR2 YFSETQ, per germline. The CDR3 spells CASSLGGQLIYEQYF. CDR3 bases: TGCGCCAGCAGCTTGGGGGGACAGCTAATCTACGAGCAGTACTTC.

The gene calls are TRBV9 and TRBJ1-2; a weak D match, TRBD1 (6 bases). Germline V gene lookup returns CDR1 SGDLS and CDR2 YYNGEE. The length of the CDR3 is 14 residues. Trimming left V 4 bases short and J 7 bases short, with 17 bases between. The CDR3 sequence is CASSPLTGPGGYTF. The CDR3 DNA sequence: TGTGCCAGCAGCCCCCTTACAGGGCCCGGTGGCTACACCTTC.

This clone has just one count. The rearrangement uses TRBV28 and TRBJ2-5; D not certain. V was cut by 4 bases and J by 1 base, with 4 bases left in between. From germline, CDR1 is MDHEN and CDR2 SYDVKM. This CDR3 has 12 residues. CDR3 sequence: CASSSSQETQYF. The CDR3, as DNA: TGTGCCAGCAGTTCCTCCCAAGAGACCCAGTACTTC.

As to this clone: The sample contains more than one DNA sequence encoding this CDR3. V usage is TRBV5-1 and J usage is TRBJ2-5; a weak D match, TRBD2 (5 bases). This CDR3 has 13 amino acids. Trimming stripped 0 bases from V and 5 bases from J, with 8 bases between. Germline V CDR1 and CDR2: SGHRS, YFSETQ. CDR3 loop: CASSLDAGETQYF. CDR3 in DNA: TGCGCCAGCAGCTTGGATGCGGGCGAGACCCAGTACTTC. Based on the CDR3 plus reference TRBV5-1 and TRBJ2-5, the full variable domain is KAGVTQTPRYLIKTRGQQVTLSCSPISGHRSVSWYQQTPGQGLQFLFEYFSETQRNKGNFPGRFSGRQFSNSRSEMNVSTLELGDSALYLCASSLDAGETQYFGPGTRLLVL.